One and the same sample provided the 8 T cell receptor beta chains below, sequenced in a study of cytomegalovirus exposure and HLA in healthy donors. The data were produced by immunoSEQ multiplex PCR, yet TCRdb's version contains in-frame clones alone and is incomplete. Of a few hundred thousand clones in the sample, roughly 90% were seen once. Sequenced input: PBMCs. The source is a woman under 30 in good health and CMV-seronegative.

The rearrangement joins TRBV27 to TRBJ1-2, with TRBD1 matching 11 bases. CDR1 MNHEY and CDR2 SMNVEV come from the germline V gene (reference sequence). The CDR3 is made up of 17 amino acids. Trimming cost V 5 bases and J 4 bases; bases outside gene matches: 12. The CDR3 region is CASSPTQDRGLGYGYTF. CDR3 in DNA: TGTGCCAGCAGTCCTACGCAGGACAGGGGGCTAGGCTATGGCTACACCTTC.

With regard to this clone: A junction boundary mismatches the germline segment, possibly from a read error. The chain is built from TRBV5-4 and TRBJ2-7; 10 nucleotides align to TRBD1. CDR3 length: 14 residues. Germline lookup yields CDR1 SGHNT and CDR2 YYREEE (reference sequence). CDR3 coding DNA: TGTGCCAGCAGCTTGGGCGGCGGGACAGGGGATGTGAACTTC. Its translation is CASSLGGGTGDVNF.

The chain recombines TRBV30 with TRBJ1-4; no firm D call. V shed 5 bases and J shed 7 bases, with 11 bases lying between them. This CDR3 is 12 amino acids long. Per the germline V gene, CDR1 is GTSNPN and CDR2 is SVGIG (reference sequence). CDR3 bases: TGTGCCTGGCTTCGGGGATCTGAAAAACTGTTTTTT. Its protein is CAWLRGSEKLFF.

The rearrangement links TRBV13 to TRBJ2-3, with 14 bases identical to TRBD2. Germline loops: CDR1 PRHDT, CDR2 FYEKMQ (reference sequence). The CDR3 has 19 residues. Trimming removed 4 bases from V and 2 bases from J; junction bases left unmatched: 11. CDR3 nucleotide sequence: TGTGCCAGCAGCTGGGGGACTAGCGGGGGTCTTGATCCCACAGATACGCAGTATTTT. Translated: CASSWGTSGGLDPTDTQYF.

The rearrangement links TRBV2 to TRBJ1-2, with D perhaps TRBD1 (6 bases). V was clipped by 6 bases and J by 14 bases, with 22 bases between them. CDR3 length equals 13 residues. Germline V gives CDR1 SNHLY, CDR2 FYNNEI. CDR3 in DNA: TGTGCCAGCAGCGGGGACAATGGCTACACCCATACCTTC. Residues: CASSGDNGYTHTF.

The V gene is TRBV28, the J gene TRBJ1-2; the D gene is possibly TRBD1 (6 bases). This CDR3 has 14 residues. The V end was cut by 5 bases, the J end by 13 bases, with 23 bases between. Per the germline V gene, CDR1 is MDHEN and CDR2 is SYDVKM. CDR3 residues: CASSTFGQGRKLTF. CDR3 nucleotide sequence: TGTGCCAGCAGTACCTTTGGGCAGGGGCGGAAACTCACCTTC.

The CDR3 region is CASSEEPKSPEAFF. CDR3 DNA: TGCGCCAGCAGTGAGGAACCCAAGAGCCCTGAAGCTTTCTTT. This chain joins TRBV10-1 and TRBJ1-1; no clear D gene. The length of the CDR3 is 14 residues. V dropped 2 bases and J dropped 6 bases, with 13 bases sitting between them. Germline CDR1 WNHNN, CDR2 SYGVQD (reference sequence).

The J gene is TRBJ2-2, the V gene TRBV15, with D possibly TRBD1 on 6 matching bases. This CDR3 has 15 residues. Germline V gives CDR1 LNHNV, CDR2 YYDKDF (reference sequence). V was cut by 8 bases and J by 2 bases, with 15 bases left in between. The CDR3 loop reads CATRARDINTGELFF. Written as DNA, the CDR3 is TGTGCCACCCGCGCCCGGGACATTAACACCGGGGAGCTGTTTTTT.